Following are 21 T cell receptor beta chains from one sample sequenced in a study of blood T cell repertoires in COVID-19. Generated by immunoSEQ multiplex PCR, the TCRdb table keeps only in-frame clones and is missing some. The top ten hold approximately 2% of the sample, which has about 440,000 clones, about 90% seen once. Sequenced sample: PBMCs or T cells enriched from blood (not recorded which). These receptors all stem from a woman under 30 with acute COVID-19.

CDR3: CASETSGNTGELFF. CDR3 nucleotides: TGTGCCAGCGAGACTAGCGGGAACACCGGGGAGCTGTTTTTT. The rearrangement joins TRBV6-5 to TRBJ2-2; TRBD2 matches 9 bases. CDR1 MNHEY and CDR2 SVGAGI come from the germline V gene. The V gene end was trimmed by 8 bases and the J gene end by 1 base; junction bases not matched to a gene: 2. This CDR3 has 14 residues.

V gene TRBV5-4 combines with J gene TRBJ2-1; D may be TRBD2 (5 bases). Germline V gene sequence: CDR1 SGHNT, CDR2 YYREEE (reference sequence). This CDR3 has 15 residues. V was pared by 1 base and J by 10 bases, with 18 bases between. CDR3 amino acids: CASSLQTGGPGEQFF. The CDR3, as DNA: TGTGCCAGCAGCTTGCAGACTGGTGGGCCGGGAGAGCAGTTCTTC.

The chain carries TRBV27 and TRBJ2-7, with 15 bases aligning to TRBD2. The CDR3 covers 16 residues. Germline V gene data show CDR1 as MNHEY and CDR2 as SMNVEV (reference sequence). The V segment lost 2 bases and the J segment 7 bases; nucleotides outside the gene matches: 6. CDR3 in DNA: TGTGCCAGCAGTTTAGGACTAGCGGGAGGGCCCCGAGAGCAGTACTTC. This encodes CASSLGLAGGPREQYF.

The chain is built from TRBV19 and TRBJ2-2; D uncertain. The CDR3 spans 13 residues. The germline V and J ends were trimmed by 7 bases and 0 bases, with 6 bases remaining between them. Germline lookup yields CDR1 LNHDA and CDR2 SQIVND (reference sequence). CDR3 DNA sequence: TGTGCCAGTACGGTAACGAACACCGGGGAGCTGTTTTTT. Amino acids: CASTVTNTGELFF.

This clone was seen only a few times. This chain uses TRBV2 with TRBJ2-7, with 11 bases fitting TRBD2. This CDR3 comprises 19 residues. In germline, CDR1 is SNHLY, CDR2 FYNNEI. With 3 bases clipped from V and 2 bases from J, the junction kept 15 bases outside the gene matches. In nucleotides, the CDR3 is TGTGCCAGCAGTGAGGGTTGGAGACTAGCGGGAATTTCGACCTACGAGCAGTACTTC. It codes for CASSEGWRLAGISTYEQYF.

V is TRBV5-3 and J is TRBJ1-1; possible D gene TRBD1, 5 bases. TRBV5-3 belongs to the ORF category, with a function that is uncertain. The CDR3 covers 16 residues. Trimming took off 2 bases at V and 3 bases at J, with 17 bases between the two ends. The CDR3 here is CARSFGTPEEDTEAFF. In DNA form, the CDR3 reads TGTGCCAGAAGCTTTGGGACTCCGGAAGAGGACACTGAAGCTTTCTTT.

V is TRBV7-3 and J is TRBJ2-1; the match to TRBD2 covers 8 bases. Germline-derived CDR1 and CDR2 are SGHTA and FQGTGA. This CDR3 spans 19 amino acids. Trimming took 5 bases from V and 0 from J; bases not matched to a gene: 15. The chain's CDR3 is CASSPSGRGARSSYNEQFF. The CDR3 DNA follows: TGTGCCAGCAGCCCCTCGGGGCGGGGGGCTCGTAGCTCCTACAATGAGCAGTTCTTC.

V gene TRBV14 combines with J gene TRBJ2-2, with D uncertain. Germline assignment: CDR1 SGHDN and CDR2 FVKESK. The CDR3 consists of 13 residues. V lost 7 bases to trimming and J lost 6 bases, with 12 bases between them. CDR3 amino acids: CASNAGRAGELFF. The CDR3 DNA sequence: TGTGCCAGCAATGCAGGCCGCGCCGGGGAGCTGTTTTTT.

The J gene is TRBJ1-5, the V gene TRBV7-8; 7 bases fit TRBD1. The V segment lost 5 bases and the J segment 6 bases; nucleotides outside the gene matches: 7. Germline loops: CDR1 SGHVS, CDR2 FQNEAQ. The CDR3 spans 14 residues. CDR3 region: CASSEDRASQPQHF. CDR3 DNA sequence: TGTGCCAGCAGCGAAGACAGGGCTAGTCAGCCCCAGCATTTT.

The gene calls are TRBV2 and TRBJ1-5; D gene ambiguous. Germline CDR1 reads SNHLY; CDR2 reads FYNNEI. Trimming removed 1 base at V and 2 bases at J, with 12 bases between. The CDR3 loop spans 16 amino acids. The CDR3 nucleotides read TGTGCCAGCAGTGAAGAAACGGGATATGGCAATCAGCCCCAGCATTTT. Its translation is CASSEETGYGNQPQHF.

The chain combines TRBV12-3 or TRBV12-4 with TRBJ2-1, with D perhaps matching TRBD1 (6 bases). Trimming removed 6 bases at V and 9 bases at J, with 15 bases between. This CDR3 comprises 13 residues. CDR3 loop: CASRKLQGSEQFF. The CDR3 nucleotides read TGTGCCAGCAGAAAATTACAGGGCAGTGAGCAGTTCTTC.

The V gene is TRBV10-3, the J gene TRBJ1-2; D gene uncertain. Trimming removed 10 bases at V and 4 bases at J, with 13 bases between. The V gene's germline CDR1 is ENHRY and CDR2 SYGVKD. This CDR3 spans 12 amino acids. In nucleotides, the CDR3 is TGTGCCAACGGAGGAAGCCGCTATGGCTACACCTTC. Its protein product is CANGGSRYGYTF.

The V and J genes are TRBV10-2 and TRBJ2-2; 12 nucleotides align to TRBD2. The CDR3 length is 18 residues. The J segment lost 4 bases and the V segment lost 2 bases, leaving 8 bases of the junction unmatched. Germline CDR1 reads WSHSY; CDR2 reads SAAADI. CDR3 DNA: TGCGCCAGCAGTGAGGGAAGACTAGCGGGAGTGAGCACCGGGGAGCTGTTTTTT. Translated, it gives CASSEGRLAGVSTGELFF.

J is TRBJ2-7 and V is TRBV18; 9 bases are a match to TRBD1. After removal of 1 base from V and 5 bases from J, the junction contained 3 bases not matched to a gene. This CDR3 has 14 amino acids. The germline gives CDR1 KGHSH, CDR2 LQKENI. The CDR3 sequence is CASSPLGTGHEQYF. CDR3 DNA: TGTGCCAGCTCACCACTGGGGACAGGGCACGAGCAGTACTTC.

The rearrangement links TRBV10-2 to TRBJ1-2, with no clear D. The CDR3 consists of 13 residues. The germline gives CDR1 WSHSY, CDR2 SAAADI. V was clipped by 3 bases and J by 2 bases, with 7 bases between them. In nucleotides, the CDR3 is TGCGCCAGCAGTGAAGAGCCGAACTATGGCTACACCTTC. Protein sequence: CASSEEPNYGYTF.

The chain uses TRBV29-1 and TRBJ1-3, with 9 bases matching TRBD1. Germline V lookup: CDR1 SQVTM, CDR2 ANQGSEA. The CDR3 sequence is 15 residues long. Trimming took 4 bases from V and 1 from J; bases not matched to a gene: 5. CDR3: CSVVDRGHSGNTIYF. For the CDR3, the DNA is TGCAGCGTTGTGGACAGGGGACATTCTGGAAACACCATATATTTT.

The chain carries TRBV23-1 and TRBJ2-7, with 9 bases aligning to TRBD2. TRBV23-1 is reported as an ORF; its role is uncertain. This CDR3 is 15 amino acids long. Trimming at V came to 5 bases and at J to 6 bases, leaving 11 bases not matched to a gene. The chain's CDR3 is CASSEPGLAHGEQYF. CDR3 nucleotides: TGCGCCAGCAGTGAACCGGGACTAGCCCATGGCGAGCAGTACTTC.

This clone was detected ten times or more. The junction does not match germline at one end; this may be a read error. The genes are TRBV20-1 and TRBJ1-5; possibly TRBD1 for D (6 bases). The CDR3 spans 14 residues. Germline V CDR1 and CDR2: DFQATT, SNEGSKA (reference sequence). This chain's CDR3 is CSASGGAGNQPQHF. For the CDR3, the DNA is TGCAGCGCTAGTGGGGGCGCGGGGAATCAGCCCCAGCATTTT.

The rearrangement uses TRBV4-3 and TRBJ1-4; 8 bases line up with TRBD1. There are 20 residues in the CDR3. J lost 7 bases, V lost 0 bases, and 19 bases had no gene match. CDR1 and CDR2 (germline): LGHNA, YSLEER. CDR3 coding DNA: TGCGCCAGCAGCCAAGATCTTCTTGGACAGGGAAGGGCTCTCTTTGAAAAACTGTTTTTT. Its translation is CASSQDLLGQGRALFEKLFF.

This clone has a single count. This sequence joins TRBV6-2 or TRBV6-3 and TRBJ1-1; D is perhaps TRBD1 (5 bases). Germline V gene data show CDR1 as MNHEY and CDR2 as SVGEGT. This CDR3 has 17 amino acids. Trimming removed 2 bases at V and 4 bases at J, with 20 bases between. The CDR3 protein is CASSYVALQGGSTEAFF. CDR3 nucleotide sequence: TGTGCCAGCAGTTACGTGGCGCTGCAGGGCGGTAGCACTGAAGCTTTCTTT.

The chain uses TRBV5-8 and TRBJ1-6, with D possibly being TRBD1 (6 bases). Deletions cut 0 bases from V and 19 bases from J, with 11 bases between. The length of the CDR3 is 11 residues. Germline values: CDR1 SGHTS, CDR2 YDEGEE. The CDR3 DNA reads TGTGCCAGCAGCTTGGGGGACAATTTACACTTT. Translated, it gives CASSLGDNLHF.